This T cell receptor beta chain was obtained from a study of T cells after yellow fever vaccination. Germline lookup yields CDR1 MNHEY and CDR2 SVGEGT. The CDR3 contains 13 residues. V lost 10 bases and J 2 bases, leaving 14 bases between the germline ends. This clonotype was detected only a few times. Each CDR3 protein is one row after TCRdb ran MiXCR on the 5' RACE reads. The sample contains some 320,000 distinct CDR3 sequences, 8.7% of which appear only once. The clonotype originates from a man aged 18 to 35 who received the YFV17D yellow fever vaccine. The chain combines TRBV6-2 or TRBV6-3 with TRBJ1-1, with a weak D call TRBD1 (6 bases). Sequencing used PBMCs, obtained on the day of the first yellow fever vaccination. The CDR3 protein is CATTGHLNTEAFF. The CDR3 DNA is TGTGCCACCACGGGACACCTAAACACTGAAGCTTTCTTT.